A selection of T cell receptor beta chains follows, all from one sample in a study of graft-versus-host responses after intestinal transplantation. Only in-frame clones appear in the TCRdb table, and some are missing; sequencing was by immunoSEQ multiplex PCR. The sample yields 95,000 to 100,000 clones, 86% seen once. This specimen consisted of PBMCs, obtained 255 days after intestinal transplant. All receptors come from a human patient who received an intestinal transplant, so some T cells may come from the graft donor. CDR3s leave out the opening cysteine and the closing phenylalanine or tryptophan. Fields, in order: V gene, CDR3 protein.

TRBV6-5 | ASSYPTTRPPYEQY
TRBV27 | ASSTGGTEAF
TRBV4-1 | ASSQGLAPETQY
TRBV5-6 | ASSPGRTEAF
TRBV2 | ASSDRAQEEKLF
TRBV5-1 | ASSLGAASYNEQF
TRBV7-9 | ASSLDHRVGNEQF
TRBV28 | ATGQPQGGYT
TRBV5-1 | ASSFGGRGVNTEAF
TRBV7-9 | ASSRDTLSGNTIY
TRBV15 | ATRPSGADAGELF
TRBV4-1 | ASSQEQGASNIQY
TRBV28 | ASSSPSDNQPQH
TRBV28 | ASSPTFQGHRNTIY
TRBV28 | ASRGARNDYEQY
TRBV6-1 | ASSESGTSSYEQY
TRBV6-5 | ASSSSTDTQY
TRBV2 | ASSVRRYNEQF
TRBV27 | ASSLRAVATDTQY
TRBV4-1 | ASRSGSHHPYNEQF
TRBV5-4 | ASSLGGTDTQY
TRBV11-3 | ASSLDHTDTQY
TRBV29-1 | SGGRDFRNTEAF
TRBV4-1 | ASSPGQGNTEAF
TRBV5-1 | ASSSLAGEQF
TRBV19 | ASRGGISNQPQH
TRBV20-1 | SAGTDNEQF
TRBV5-6 | ASSLGEIFTDTQY
TRBV27 | ASSPRGGEETQY
TRBV11-2 | ASSLPVTGELF
TRBV6-6 | ASVEGGNTGELF
TRBV2 | ASPGGGIANYGYT
TRBV2 | ASIQGNGNTIY
TRBV6-6 | ASSPGTGASPLH
TRBV6-6 | ASTLGPAEKLF
TRBV9 | ASSVGLAGHSYEQY
TRBV2 | ASRSMTGDAYGYT
TRBV6-1 | ASSEGGGATDTQY
TRBV29-1 | SVATRGMGGKLF
TRBV15 | ATTRGRGGRQPQH
TRBV5-8 | ASSLVPTGVTGELF
TRBV6-1 | ASGQPRIYGYT
TRBV28 | ASSLAGGFQETQY
TRBV5-1 | ASSLERASGMVDEQF
TRBV11-2 | ASMGGLTGSYGYT
TRBV25-1 | ASSPPSGGLFYTQY
TRBV29-1 | SVRGGRTDTQY
TRBV5-1 | ASSCPQGVVYQPQH
TRBV30 | AWSVGQSNTEAF
TRBV5-4 | ASSPGQVLGNEQF
TRBV28 | ASSLFQGFAYNEQF
TRBV15 | ATSDKAFNYGYT
TRBV19 | ASSRLAGGDTQY
TRBV4-3 | ASSQDSTGQETQY
TRBV11-1 | ASRQGAQNIQY
TRBV19 | ASSTTLGTDTQY
TRBV6-6 | ASSYSYQETQY
TRBV27 | ASSLCPISGSGLAPRREQF
TRBV4-2 | ASSQDWDSSYEQY
TRBV29-1 | SVGWGAVVYNYGYT